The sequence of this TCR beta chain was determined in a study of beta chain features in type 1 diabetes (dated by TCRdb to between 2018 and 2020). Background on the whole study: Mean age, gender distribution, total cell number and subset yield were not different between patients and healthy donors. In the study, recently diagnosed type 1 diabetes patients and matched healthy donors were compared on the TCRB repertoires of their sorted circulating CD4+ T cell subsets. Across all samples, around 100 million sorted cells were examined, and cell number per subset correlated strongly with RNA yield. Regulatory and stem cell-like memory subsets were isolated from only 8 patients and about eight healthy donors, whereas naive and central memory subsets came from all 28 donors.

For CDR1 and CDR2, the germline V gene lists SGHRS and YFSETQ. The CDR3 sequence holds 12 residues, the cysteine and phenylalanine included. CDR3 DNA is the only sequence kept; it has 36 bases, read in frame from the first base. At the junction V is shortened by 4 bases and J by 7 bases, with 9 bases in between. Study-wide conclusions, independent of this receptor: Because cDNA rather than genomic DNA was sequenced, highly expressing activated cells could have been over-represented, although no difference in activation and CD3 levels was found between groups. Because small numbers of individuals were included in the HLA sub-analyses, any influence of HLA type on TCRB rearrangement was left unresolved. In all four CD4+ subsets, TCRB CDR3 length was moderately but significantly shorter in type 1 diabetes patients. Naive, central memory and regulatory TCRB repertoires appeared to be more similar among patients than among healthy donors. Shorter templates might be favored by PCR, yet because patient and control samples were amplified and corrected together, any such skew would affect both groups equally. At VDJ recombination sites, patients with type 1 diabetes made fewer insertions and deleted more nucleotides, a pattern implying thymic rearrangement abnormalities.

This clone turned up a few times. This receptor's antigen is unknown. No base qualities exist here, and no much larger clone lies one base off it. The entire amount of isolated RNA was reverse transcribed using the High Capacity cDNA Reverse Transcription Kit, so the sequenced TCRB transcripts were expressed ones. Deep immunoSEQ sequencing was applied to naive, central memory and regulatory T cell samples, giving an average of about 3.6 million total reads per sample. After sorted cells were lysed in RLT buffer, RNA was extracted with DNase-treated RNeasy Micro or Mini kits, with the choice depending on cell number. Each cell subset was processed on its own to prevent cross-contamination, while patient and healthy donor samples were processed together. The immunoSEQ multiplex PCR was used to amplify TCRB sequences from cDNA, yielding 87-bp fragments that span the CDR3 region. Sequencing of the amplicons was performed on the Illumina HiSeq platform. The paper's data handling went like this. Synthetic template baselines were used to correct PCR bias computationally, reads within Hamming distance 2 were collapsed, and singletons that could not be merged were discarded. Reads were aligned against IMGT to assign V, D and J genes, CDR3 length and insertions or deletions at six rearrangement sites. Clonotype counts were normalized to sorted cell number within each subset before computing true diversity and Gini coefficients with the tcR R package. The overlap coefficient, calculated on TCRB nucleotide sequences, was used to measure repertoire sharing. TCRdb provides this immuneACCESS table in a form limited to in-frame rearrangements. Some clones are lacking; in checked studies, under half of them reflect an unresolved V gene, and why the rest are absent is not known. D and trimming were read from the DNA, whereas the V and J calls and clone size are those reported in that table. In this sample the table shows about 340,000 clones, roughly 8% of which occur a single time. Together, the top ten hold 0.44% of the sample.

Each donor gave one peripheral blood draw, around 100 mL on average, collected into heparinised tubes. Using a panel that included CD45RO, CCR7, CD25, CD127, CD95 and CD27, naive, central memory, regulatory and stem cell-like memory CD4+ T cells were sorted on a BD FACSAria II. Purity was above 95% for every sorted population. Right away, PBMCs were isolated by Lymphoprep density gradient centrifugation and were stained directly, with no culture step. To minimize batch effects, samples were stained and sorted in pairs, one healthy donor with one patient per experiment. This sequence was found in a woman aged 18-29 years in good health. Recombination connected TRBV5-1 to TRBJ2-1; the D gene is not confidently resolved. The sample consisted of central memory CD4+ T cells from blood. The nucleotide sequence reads TGCGCCAGCAGCATGGATCTAAATGAGCAGTTCTTC. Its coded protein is CASSMDLNEQFF.